The 21 T cell receptor beta chains below all came from one sample that was sequenced in a study of cytomegalovirus exposure and HLA in healthy donors. Researchers ran the PCR with 60 Vbeta and 13 Jbeta primers. Using immunoSEQ multiplex PCR, the repertoire was profiled, and TCRdb retains in-frame clones only, with some absent. The sample includes about 100,000 clones, over 70% of them seen just once. Material: PBMCs. These receptor sequences come from a man aged 50 to 59 in good health and CMV-seronegative.

The V gene is TRBV28, the J gene TRBJ2-1; 8 nucleotides match TRBD1. This CDR3 comprises 15 residues. The trim removed 5 bases at V and 3 bases at J, leaving 6 bases unmatched. CDR1 and CDR2 (germline): MDHEN, SYDVKM. CDR3 coding DNA: TGTGCCAGCAGTCCGCTTACAGGGGGCTACAATGAGCAGTTCTTC. Translation gives CASSPLTGGYNEQFF. The full variable domain, rest sourced from reference TRBV28 and TRBJ2-1, is DVKVTQSSRYLVKRTGEKVFLECVQDMDHENMFWYRQDPGLGLRLIYFSYDVKMKEKGDIPEGYSVSREKKERFSLILESASTNQTSMYLCASSPLTGGYNEQFFGPGTRLTVL.

CDR3 nucleotides: TGTGCCAGCAGCCGGGCCTCAGGGCGCGAGCAGTACTTC. Its translation is CASSRASGREQYF. The V and J genes are TRBV28 and TRBJ2-5; perhaps TRBD1 as D (5 bases). The J call could be wrong; TRBJ2-7 is a better fit for the DNA end. Germline-derived CDR1 and CDR2 are MDHEN and SYDVKM. The CDR3 covers 13 residues.

The CDR3 bases are TGTGCTAGTGGTTTGAGCCTAGGACAGGGCGGATGGAACACTGAAGCTTTCTTT. Translating it yields CASGLSLGQGGWNTEAFF. The rearrangement uses TRBV12-5 and TRBJ1-1, with 8 positions matching TRBD1. CDR3 length equals 18 residues. The germline CDR1 and CDR2 sequences are LGHNT and FRNRAP. Trimming took 2 bases from V and 1 from J; bases not matched to a gene: 12.

V usage is TRBV4-2 and J usage is TRBJ2-2, with 9 bases identical to TRBD2. V shed 2 bases, J shed 5 bases, and the junction held 9 bases outside the gene matches. CDR1 and CDR2 (germline): LGHNA, YNFKEQ. This CDR3 contains 17 residues. The DNA of the CDR3 is TGTGCCAGCAGCCAAAAACCCGCGGGGGGGCCGACCGGGGAGCTGTTTTTT. It codes for CASSQKPAGGPTGELFF.

The table lists this clone with a few counts. This chain uses TRBV10-3 with TRBJ1-3; TRBD1 aligns across 8 bases. Germline V gene lookup returns CDR1 ENHRY and CDR2 SYGVKD. V shed 7 bases and J 1 base; nucleotides not matched to a gene: 6. The CDR3 extends over 15 amino acids. This CDR3 is CAINGQGESGNTIYF. For the CDR3, the DNA is TGTGCCATCAACGGACAGGGCGAGTCTGGAAACACCATATATTTT.

The chain uses TRBV7-8 and TRBJ2-7; D gene uncertain. The ends were cut back, 5 bases at V and 2 bases at J, with 4 bases in the middle. Germline CDR1 is SGHVS and CDR2 is FQNEAQ. The CDR3 contains 11 residues. This CDR3 reads CASSLTYEQYF. Written as DNA, the CDR3 is TGTGCCAGCAGCCTTACCTACGAGCAGTACTTC.

As to this clone: The junction does not match germline at one end; this may be a read error. The rearrangement uses TRBV7-7 and TRBJ2-2, with D possibly being TRBD1 (6 bases). The CDR3 is made up of 14 amino acids. Germline V gene lookup returns CDR1 SSHAT and CDR2 FNYEAQ (reference sequence). DNA for the CDR3: TGTGCTAGCAGCTTGGGACAGAACACCGGGGAGCTGTTTTTT. Translating it yields CASSLGQNTGELFF.

This clone was counted between two and nine times. CDR3: CASSPLEARTEAFF. As DNA, the CDR3 is TGTGCCAGCAGCCCGTTGGAGGCGCGGACTGAAGCTTTCTTT. The chain has TRBV7-8 and TRBJ1-1, with D hard to call. The CDR3 runs to 14 residues. CDR1 and CDR2 (germline): SGHVS, FQNEAQ. V lost 5 bases, J lost 5 bases, and 15 bases lay in between.

This chain links TRBV4-3 with TRBJ2-5, with 7 positions matching TRBD2. V lost 0 bases to trimming and J lost 5 bases; unmatched junction nucleotides: 15. Germline lookup yields CDR1 LGHNA and CDR2 YSLEER. This CDR3 contains 18 residues. The chain's CDR3 is CASSQDIGGTVRPETQYF. As DNA, the CDR3 is TGCGCCAGCAGCCAAGACATCGGGGGGACTGTCCGGCCCGAGACCCAGTACTTC.

This clone showed up just once. The chain recombines TRBV19 with TRBJ2-1; 7 positions agree with TRBD2. Germline CDR1 is LNHDA and CDR2 is SQIVND (reference sequence). The CDR3 is 15 residues long. Trimming removed 6 bases from V and 4 bases from J; junction bases left unmatched: 9. The DNA for the CDR3 is TGTGCCAGTAGAGCTGAGCGGGGTGCTTACAATGAGCAGTTCTTC. It is translated as CASRAERGAYNEQFF.

This chain uses TRBV11-1 with TRBJ2-7, with 7 bases fitting TRBD1. V lost 3 bases and J lost 3; bases outside the gene matches: 2. Germline loops: CDR1 SGHAT, CDR2 FQDESV (reference sequence). The CDR3 is 13 amino acids. The CDR3 here is CASSFGTDYEQYF. In DNA, the CDR3 is TGTGCCAGCAGCTTCGGGACAGACTACGAGCAGTACTTC.

CDR3 coding DNA: TGTGCCAGCAGGGGGGGACAGGGGGGAAAACTGTTTTTT. Its protein product is CASRGGQGGKLFF. The chain recombines TRBV2 with TRBJ1-4; 11 bases are a match to TRBD1. Germline loops: CDR1 SNHLY, CDR2 FYNNEI. V dropped 6 bases and J dropped 10; count of bases not matched to a gene: 4. The CDR3 loop spans 13 amino acids.

V is TRBV6-5 and J is TRBJ1-4; 9 bases fit TRBD1. CDR1 is MNHEY, CDR2 SVGAGI, per germline. The CDR3 consists of 14 residues. V shed 6 bases and J 8 bases; nucleotides not matched to a gene: 7. Here the CDR3 reads CASRPTGGDEKLFF. The CDR3 DNA reads as TGTGCCAGCAGACCCACAGGGGGCGACGAAAAACTGTTTTTT.

This clone was counted once. The rearrangement links TRBV9 to TRBJ2-2; 10 bases are a match to TRBD2. V gave up 2 bases and J gave up 7 bases; unmatched junction bases: 5. The CDR3 has 15 amino acids. Germline V lookup: CDR1 SGDLS, CDR2 YYNGEE. The CDR3 is CASSVSGRAGGELFF. In DNA, the CDR3 is TGTGCCAGCAGCGTCAGCGGGAGGGCCGGCGGGGAGCTGTTTTTT.

The DNA for the CDR3 is TGTGCCAGCAGTAAAACTAGCGGGGCATCCTACGAGCAGTACTTC. As protein: CASSKTSGASYEQYF. The chain couples TRBV6-5 to TRBJ2-7; TRBD2 agrees at 10 bases. The V gene end was trimmed by 5 bases and the J gene end by 1 base; junction bases not matched to a gene: 5. The CDR3 is 15 amino acids. Germline-derived CDR1 and CDR2 are MNHEY and SVGAGI.

This clone was counted between two and nine times. The CDR3 sequence is CASAGPGFYEQYF. CDR3 bases: TGTGCCAGTGCCGGTCCGGGATTCTACGAGCAGTACTTC. The chain employs TRBV19 and TRBJ2-7, with D maybe TRBD2 (5 bases). The CDR3 length is 13 residues. The germline V and J ends were trimmed by 8 bases and 3 bases, with 14 bases remaining between them. In germline, CDR1 is LNHDA, CDR2 SQIVND (reference sequence). The full variable domain, in which reference TRBV19 and TRBJ2-7 provide the parts outside the CDR3, is DGGITQSPKYLFRKEGQNVTLSCEQNLNHDAMYWYRQDPGQGLRLIYYSQIVNDFQKGDIAEGYSVSREKKESFPLTVTSAQKNPTAFYLCASAGPGFYEQYFGPGTRLTVT.

Written as DNA, the CDR3 is TGCGCCAGCAGCTTCTTTAGCGGGAGGTCAGATACGCAGTATTTT. It codes for CASSFFSGRSDTQYF. The chain recombines TRBV5-1 with TRBJ2-3, with 10 bases fitting TRBD2. Germline V gene sequence: CDR1 SGHRS, CDR2 YFSETQ. The V segment lost 2 bases and the J segment 4 bases; nucleotides outside the gene matches: 4. This CDR3 has 15 amino acids.

This rearrangement joins TRBV6-1 to TRBJ2-7; 7 bases map to TRBD2. Losses at the gene ends were 4 bases for V and 4 bases for J; bases not matched to a gene: 10. CDR1 is MNHNS and CDR2 is SASEGT in the germline V gene. The CDR3 covers 15 residues. CDR3 region: CASSVKWEGLYEQYF. The CDR3 region has the DNA TGTGCCAGCAGTGTCAAGTGGGAGGGGTTGTACGAGCAGTACTTC.

The chain recombines TRBV4-2 with TRBJ2-3, with TRBD2 matching over 10 bases. The CDR3 is 18 amino acids. Germline V gene data show CDR1 as LGHNA and CDR2 as YNFKEQ. The ends lost 0 bases at V and 3 bases at J; junction bases unmatched: 9. The CDR3 sequence: CASSQEPSGTSATDTQYF. In DNA, the CDR3 is TGTGCCAGCAGCCAAGAACCCTCCGGGACTAGCGCAACAGATACGCAGTATTTT.

This clone was observed a handful of times. V usage is TRBV30 and J usage is TRBJ1-1; no definite D call. CDR3 length equals 11 residues. Germline-derived CDR1 and CDR2 are GTSNPN and SVGIG (reference sequence). Trimming pared 2 bases from V and 8 bases from J, leaving 9 bases between. CDR3 nucleotide sequence: TGTGCCTGGAGTCCTATCGGGGAAGCTTTCTTT. Protein sequence: CAWSPIGEAFF.

This clone was observed a single time. The chain employs TRBV2 and TRBJ2-7; TRBD1 aligns across 7 bases. V was pared by 6 bases and J by 5 bases, with 4 bases of the junction left unmatched. The CDR3 has 12 amino acids. Germline-derived CDR1 and CDR2 are SNHLY and FYNNEI. For the CDR3, the DNA is TGTGCCAGCAGCCGACAGGGCAACGAGCAGTACTTC. Amino acids: CASSRQGNEQYF.